This T cell receptor beta chain was identified in a study of shared clonotypes between healthy human individuals. General study results and limits: Larger estimated richness was generally recorded for naive subsets relative to memory subsets.

A remark on this clone: What it binds is unknown.

Sequenced by immunoSEQ multiplex PCR; TCRdb stores in-frame clones only, minus some. The sample holds roughly 2.5 million clones, roughly 92% seen once. This CDR3 has 15 amino acids. The junction had 2 bases not matched to a gene; V was cut back by 4 bases and J by 2 bases. The germline CDR1 and CDR2 sequences are SGHDT and YYEEEE. The specimen was naive CD4+ T cells sorted from blood. The subset is: CD45RA+ positively selected. The clonotype comes from a man aged 18 to 29 in good health. The chain employs TRBV5-6 and TRBJ1-5; the match to TRBD1 covers 11 bases. The CDR3 sequence: CASSRTGGGNQPQHF. The CDR3 DNA reads as TGTGCCAGCAGCAGGACAGGGGGCGGCAATCAGCCCCAGCATTTT.